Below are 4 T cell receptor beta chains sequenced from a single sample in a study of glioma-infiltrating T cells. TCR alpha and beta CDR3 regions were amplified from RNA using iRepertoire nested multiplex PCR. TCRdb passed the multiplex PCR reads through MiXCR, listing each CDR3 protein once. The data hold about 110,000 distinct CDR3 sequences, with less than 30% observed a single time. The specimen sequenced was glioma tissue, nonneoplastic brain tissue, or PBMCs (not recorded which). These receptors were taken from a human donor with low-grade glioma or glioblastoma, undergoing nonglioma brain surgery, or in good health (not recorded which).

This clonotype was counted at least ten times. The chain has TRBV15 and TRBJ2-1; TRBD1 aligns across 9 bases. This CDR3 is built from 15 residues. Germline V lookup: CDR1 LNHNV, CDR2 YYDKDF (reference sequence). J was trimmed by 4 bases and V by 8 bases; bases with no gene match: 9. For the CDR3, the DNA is TGTGCCACCCGGGCCCGGGACAGGGTGTACAATGAGCAGTTCTTC. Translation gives CATRARDRVYNEQFF. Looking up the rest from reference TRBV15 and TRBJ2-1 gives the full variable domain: DAMVIQNPRYQVTQFGKPVTLSCSQTLNHNVMYWYQQKSSQAPKLLFHYYDKDFNNEADTPDNFQSRRPNTSFCFLDIRSPGLGDTAMYLCATRARDRVYNEQFFGPGTRLTVL.

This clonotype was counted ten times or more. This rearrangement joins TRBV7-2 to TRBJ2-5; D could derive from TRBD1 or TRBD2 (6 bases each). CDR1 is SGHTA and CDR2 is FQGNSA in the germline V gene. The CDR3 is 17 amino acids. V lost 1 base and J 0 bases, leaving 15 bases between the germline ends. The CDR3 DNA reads TGTGCCAGCAGCTTAGGGGGGGCAGGCCAGGACCAAGAGACCCAGTACTTC. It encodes CASSLGGAGQDQETQYF. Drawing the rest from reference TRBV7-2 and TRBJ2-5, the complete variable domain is GAGVSQSPSNKVTEKGKDVELRCDPISGHTALYWYRQSLGQGLEFLIYFQGNSAPDKSGLPSDRFSAERTGGSVSTLTIQRTQQEDSAVYLCASSLGGAGQDQETQYFGPGTRLLVL.

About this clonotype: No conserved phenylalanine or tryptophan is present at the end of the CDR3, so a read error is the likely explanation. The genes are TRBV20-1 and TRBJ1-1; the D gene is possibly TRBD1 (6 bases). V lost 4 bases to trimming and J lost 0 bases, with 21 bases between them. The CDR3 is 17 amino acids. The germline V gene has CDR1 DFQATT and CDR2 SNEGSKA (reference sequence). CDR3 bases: TGCAGTGCTAAAGATACGCACAGGGCAGGAATGAACACTGAAGCTTTCTCT. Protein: CSAKDTHRAGMNTEAFS.

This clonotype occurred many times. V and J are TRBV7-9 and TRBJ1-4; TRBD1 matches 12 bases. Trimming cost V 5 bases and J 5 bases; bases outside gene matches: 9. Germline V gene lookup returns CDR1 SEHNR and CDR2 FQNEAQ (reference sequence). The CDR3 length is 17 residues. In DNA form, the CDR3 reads TGTGCCAGCAGCCCGACCGGGACAGGGGGCGCAAATGAAAAACTGTTTTTT. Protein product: CASSPTGTGGANEKLFF.